This TCR beta chain was sequenced during a study of blood T cell repertoires in COVID-19. Whole-study context: The study drew acute and convalescent COVID-19 samples from the United States, Italy and Spain. Sample material is recorded as cDNA or gDNA derived from T cells, B-cell-depleted T cells, or PBMCs.

This clone was observed once. In the original processing: Scientists estimated how many nucleated cells there were by amplifying reference gene primers. The protocol was immunoSEQ multiplex PCR, while the TCRdb copy is restricted to in-frame clones and leaves out a portion. V and J calls and clone size are as listed in that table; D and trimming were resolved from the DNA. The sample holds 150,000 to 200,000 clones; around four fifths are singletons and the top ten take about 15%. The CDR3 covers 15 residues. Trimming shortened V by 4 bases and J by 7 bases, and 22 bases separated the two germline ends. Looked up from germline, CDR1 is SQVTM and CDR2 is ANQGSEA.

The sequence derives from a man between 25 and 39 years old with active or convalescent COVID-19. This chain connects TRBV29-1 to TRBJ1-2; possible D gene TRBD1, 5 bases. Sequenced sample: peripheral blood. The CDR3 reads CSVGADGAGRGGYTF. The CDR3 DNA follows: TGCAGCGTTGGGGCCGACGGGGCCGGGAGAGGTGGCTACACCTTC. Combining the CDR3 with reference TRBV29-1 and TRBJ1-2 gives the whole variable domain SAVISQKPSRDICQRGTSLTIQCQVDSQVTMMFWYRQQPGQSLTLIATANQGSEATYESGFVIDKFPISRPNLTFSTLTVSNMSPEDSSIYLCSVGADGAGRGGYTFGSGTRLTVV.